The present entry profiles one TCR beta chain with its context. It has no known antigen specificity. Per-base quality was not reported, and no clone a single base away is much larger than it. This sample is part of a study of OX40 agonist ivuxolimab in advanced cancers. In terms of the full investigation: Ivuxolimab was an agonistic, fully human IgG2 monoclonal antibody directed against OX40 (CD134), a costimulatory receptor. Intravenous ivuxolimab was administered to patients every 2 weeks at six dose levels: 0.01, 0.1, 0.3, 1.5, 3 and 10 mg/kg. Of the approximately 50 dose-escalation patients, hepatocellular carcinoma was present in 19, melanoma in roughly 15, renal cell carcinoma in 9 and head and neck cancer in 9. In the dose-escalation cohort, nearly 85% of patients were male, and the mean age was around 65 years with a range of 23 to 79. Prior anti-PD-1, anti-PD-L1 or anti-CTLA-4 therapy was permitted, and about two fifths of dose-escalation patients had received checkpoint inhibitors. Partial responses occurred in three dose-escalation patients, of whom one had hepatocellular carcinoma and two had cutaneous melanoma. Peripheral TCRbeta sequencing was intended to test whether TCR sequence diversity was altered and clonal T-cell expansion was caused by ivuxolimab. The paper reports the monotherapy dose-escalation portion (N of about 50 patients) of the phase I ivuxolimab trial.

To sequence the TCRbeta CDR3 region, genomic DNA was isolated from the sorted cells. The immunoSEQ Assay was used to sequence the TCRbeta CDR3 regions. Here the immuneACCESS table is served through TCRdb, limited to in-frame sequences with V and J called. Missing clones are a known gap in these copies; in checked studies unresolved V genes cover under half, and the rest lacks a known reason. This sample gives 15,000 to 20,000 clones in total; roughly 81% of them show up just once. The ten largest clones take up around 72% of the sample. The trial excluded patients who had a history of autoimmune disease or were on systemic immunosuppression. In every dose cohort, peripheral blood was drawn for TCR sequencing at baseline, cycle 4 day 1, and cycle 7 day 1. Samples were obtained from an open-label, multicenter, first-in-human phase I dose-escalation trial of ivuxolimab. Adults with locally advanced or metastatic melanoma, renal cell, hepatocellular, or head and neck squamous cell carcinoma were enrolled in the trial. CD4+ and CD8+ T cells were sorted separately from peripheral blood before TCR sequencing.

The germline V gene (reference sequence) specifies MNHEY as CDR1 and SMNVEV as CDR2. V drops 0 bases and J drops 7 bases, leaving 12 bases in between. There are 15 amino acids in the CDR3, from cysteine to phenylalanine inclusive. CDR3 DNA is the only sequence kept; it has 45 bases, read in frame from the first base. Here is what the overall study found, with its caveats: Clonal expansion of both CD4+ and CD8+ blood T cells was observed from baseline to week 6 at doses 0.1 to 3.0 mg/kg. The antigen specificity of the peripheral T cells that underwent clonal expansion was not determined. After ivuxolimab, more expanded clones were found on average in CD8+ T cells than in CD4+ T cells. In the 0.1-3.0 mg/kg groups, partial responders were among the patients with the lowest normalized peripheral clonal expansion, particularly in CD8+ T cells. Low levels of normalized T-cell clonal expansion were also shown by some nonresponding patients.

The receptor chain draws on TRBV27 and TRBJ1-4; there is no confident call for the D gene. The TCR comes from an adult with an advanced solid tumor such as melanoma, head and neck, liver or kidney cancer. The sample was CD4+ or CD8+ T cells sorted from blood, taken in a trial of the OX40 agonist ivuxolimab. This receptor carries the CDR3 CASSLSASWGEKLFF. The bases are TGTGCCAGCAGTTTATCCGCCAGCTGGGGTGAAAAACTGTTTTTT.